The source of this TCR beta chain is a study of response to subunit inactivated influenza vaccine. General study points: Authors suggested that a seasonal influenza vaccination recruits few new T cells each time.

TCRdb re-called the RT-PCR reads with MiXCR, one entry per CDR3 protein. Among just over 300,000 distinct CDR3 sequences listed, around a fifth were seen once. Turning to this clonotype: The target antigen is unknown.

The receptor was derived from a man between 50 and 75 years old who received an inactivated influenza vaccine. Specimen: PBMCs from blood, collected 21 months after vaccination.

The CDR3 nucleotides read TGCGCCAGCAGCTTGGATCCGGGGGACACTGAAGCTTTCTTT. Translating it yields CASSLDPGDTEAFF. The chain couples TRBV5-1 to TRBJ1-1; weak D call: TRBD1 (5 bases). There are 14 residues in the CDR3. V dropped 0 bases and J dropped 3 bases, with 9 bases sitting between them. Germline V gene sequence: CDR1 SGHRS, CDR2 YFSETQ.